This T cell receptor beta chain is drawn from a study of cytomegalovirus exposure and HLA in healthy donors. Study-level results: Later analysis indicated greater clonal expansion among HLA-associated TCR beta chains than among equally common other chains. In a later analysis, donors in an Asian-associated ancestry cluster reportedly had fewer N-insertions in productive TCRs than the cohort mean. HLA alleles showed associations with roughly 17,000 TCR beta sequences in a later analysis, at a 0.05 false discovery rate. Later analysis showed most CMV-associated TCR beta chains appearing HLA-restricted.

PCR amplification relied on 60 Vbeta primers (plus 13 Jbeta primers). Generated by immunoSEQ multiplex PCR, the TCRdb table keeps only in-frame clones and is missing some. The ten top clones account for about 2.1%, within a sample of around 130,000 clones. The CDR3 is 16 residues long. The V segment lost 5 bases and the J segment 3 bases; nucleotides outside the gene matches: 11. Germline lookup yields CDR1 SGHVS and CDR2 FQNEAQ. For this clone: The antigen is unknown.

The V call is TRBV7-8, the J call TRBJ2-7; 9 bases align to TRBD2. This receptor was obtained from an older woman in good health and CMV-seronegative. Specimen: PBMCs. CDR3 DNA: TGTGCCAGCAGCCCCCTGCTAGCGGGGCCTAACTACGAGCAGTACTTC. This gives the protein CASSPLLAGPNYEQYF.